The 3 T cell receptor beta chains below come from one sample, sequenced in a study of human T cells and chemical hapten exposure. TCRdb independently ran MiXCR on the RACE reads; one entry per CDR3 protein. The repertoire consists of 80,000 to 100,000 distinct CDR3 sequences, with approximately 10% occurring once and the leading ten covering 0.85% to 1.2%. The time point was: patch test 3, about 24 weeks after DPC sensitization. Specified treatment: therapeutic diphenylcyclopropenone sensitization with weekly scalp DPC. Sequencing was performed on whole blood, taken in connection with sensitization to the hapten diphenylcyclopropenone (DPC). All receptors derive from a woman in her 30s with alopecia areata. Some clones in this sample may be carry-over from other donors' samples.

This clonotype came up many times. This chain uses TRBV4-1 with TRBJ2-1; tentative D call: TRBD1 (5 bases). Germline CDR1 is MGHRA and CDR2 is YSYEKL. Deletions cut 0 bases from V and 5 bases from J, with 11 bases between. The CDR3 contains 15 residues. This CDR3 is CASSQDFRAHNEQFF. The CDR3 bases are TGCGCCAGCAGCCAAGATTTCAGGGCCCACAATGAGCAGTTCTTC.

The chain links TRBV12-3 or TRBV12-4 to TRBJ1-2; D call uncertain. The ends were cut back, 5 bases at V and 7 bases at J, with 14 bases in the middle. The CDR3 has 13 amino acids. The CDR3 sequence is CASSPDHSGGYTF. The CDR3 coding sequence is TGTGCCAGCAGTCCCGACCACTCTGGTGGCTACACCTTC.

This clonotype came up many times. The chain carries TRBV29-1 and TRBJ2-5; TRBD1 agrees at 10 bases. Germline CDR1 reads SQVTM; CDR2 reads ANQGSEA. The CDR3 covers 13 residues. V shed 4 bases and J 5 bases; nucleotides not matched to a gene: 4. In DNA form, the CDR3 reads TGCAGCGTTGTAGGGACAGGGGTGGAGACCCAGTACTTC. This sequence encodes CSVVGTGVETQYF.